One sample yielded the 24 T cell receptor beta chains listed below, sequenced in a study of early T cells in non-severe SARS-CoV-2 infection. Via MiXCR, TCRdb re-called the 5' RACE reads, giving one row per CDR3 protein. The sample lists approximately 58,000 distinct CDR3 sequences; more than 10% were seen once. Sequencing was performed on whole blood, taken at baseline. The receptors stem from an adult who was a healthcare worker with PCR-confirmed SARS-CoV-2 infection or an uninfected control (not recorded which).

The CDR3 sequence is CASSHVEADTQYF. As DNA, the CDR3 is TGTGCCAGCAGTCACGTAGAAGCTGATACGCAGTATTTT. The chain employs TRBV6-2 or TRBV6-3 and TRBJ2-3; no reliable D call. The CDR3 runs to 13 residues. Germline-derived CDR1 and CDR2 are MNHEY and SVGEGT. V was cut by 5 bases and J by 6 bases, with 12 bases left in between.

For the CDR3, the DNA is TGTGCCAGCAGTTTCCGGGGCCAGTCAATCTACGAGCAGTACTTC. Translating gives CASSFRGQSIYEQYF. The rearrangement links TRBV3-1 to TRBJ2-7; TRBD1 or TRBD2 may be the D gene (5 bases each). Germline-derived CDR1 and CDR2 are LGHDT and YNNKEL (reference sequence). V lost 6 bases to trimming and J lost 3 bases, with 18 bases between them. The CDR3 is 15 residues long.

This clonotype has at least ten counts. CDR3 residues: CASSNSAAEAFF. As DNA, the CDR3 is TGTGCCAGCAGCAATTCGGCAGCTGAAGCTTTCTTT. The chain joins TRBV5-8 to TRBJ1-1; D is unclear. The length of the CDR3 is 12 residues. The ends were cut back, 4 bases at V and 6 bases at J, with 10 bases in the middle. Germline CDR1 and CDR2: SGHTS and YDEGEE.

This clonotype has ten or more counts. V usage is TRBV11-2 and J usage is TRBJ1-1; no clear D. CDR3 size: 14 residues. CDR1 SGHAT and CDR2 FQNNGV come from the germline V gene. With 2 bases removed from V and 1 base from J, the gap between germline ends came to 8 bases. The CDR3 DNA reads as TGTGCCAGCAGCTTAAATCCGGGGAACACTGAAGCTTTCTTT. This gives the protein CASSLNPGNTEAFF.

This clonotype was seen ten or more times. The J gene is TRBJ2-1, the V gene TRBV6-6, with D hard to call. CDR1 and CDR2 from the germline V gene are MNHNY and SVGAGI (reference sequence). The CDR3 runs to 17 residues. Trimming cost V 5 bases and J 14 bases, with 31 bases left between them. DNA for the CDR3: TGTGCCAGCAGTCATCACAGAGAGAGTTCCCAGCAACGGCTAGAGTTCTTC. Encoded protein: CASSHHRESSQQRLEFF.

The V call is TRBV5-1, the J call TRBJ2-7; D not resolved. In germline, CDR1 is SGHRS, CDR2 YFSETQ. The V and J ends lost 2 bases and 6 bases respectively, with 12 bases between them. The CDR3 is 13 amino acids. The CDR3 DNA sequence: TGCGCCAGCAGCTTAGTTCAGCCCGGCGAGCAGTACTTC. Its protein is CASSLVQPGEQYF.

V and J are TRBV18 and TRBJ1-1; 8 positions agree with TRBD1. CDR1 is KGHSH and CDR2 is LQKENI in the germline V gene. This CDR3 has 16 amino acids. The J segment lost 3 bases and the V segment lost 3 bases, leaving 9 bases of the junction unmatched. The CDR3 DNA follows: TGTGCCAGCTCACCCAGGGGGCTAGTCAGGGACACTGAAGCTTTCTTT. Translated: CASSPRGLVRDTEAFF.

This clonotype was found a few times. The chain is built from TRBV7-2 and TRBJ2-4; 10 bases align to TRBD2. V lost 5 bases, J lost 9 bases, and 19 bases stayed unmatched. The CDR3 is 18 amino acids. Germline V lookup: CDR1 SGHTA, CDR2 FQGNSA. As DNA, the CDR3 is TGTGCCAGCAGCCCTCAACCGCGTCCTAGCGGGAGCAGGAGCATTCAGTACTTC. This gives the protein CASSPQPRPSGSRSIQYF.

CDR3 residues: CATSYTGELFF. Written as DNA, the CDR3 is TGTGCCACCAGTTACACCGGGGAGCTGTTTTTT. The gene calls are TRBV24-1 and TRBJ2-2; no reliable D call. V gave up 6 bases and J gave up 3 bases, with 1 base separating them. The CDR3 runs 11 residues. Germline lookup yields CDR1 KGHDR and CDR2 SFDVKD.

A few counts support this clonotype. This chain uses TRBV14 with TRBJ1-4; D not certain. Germline-derived CDR1 and CDR2 are SGHDN and FVKESK. Trimming took 4 bases from V and 6 from J, leaving 15 bases between them. This CDR3 has 15 residues. CDR3 residues: CASSPHYRQDEKLFF. In nucleotides, the CDR3 is TGTGCCAGCAGCCCGCATTACCGCCAGGATGAAAAACTGTTTTTT.

V usage is TRBV11-2 and J usage is TRBJ2-2, with TRBD2 identical over 7 bases. CDR1 is SGHAT and CDR2 is FQNNGV in the germline V gene. The CDR3 consists of 16 residues. Trimming cost V 5 bases and J 7 bases; bases outside gene matches: 13. CDR3 sequence reads: CASSPRTRISGGELFF. CDR3 nucleotide sequence: TGTGCCAGCAGCCCACGGACTAGGATAAGCGGCGGGGAGCTGTTTTTT. The entire variable domain, with the rest obtained from reference TRBV11-2 and TRBJ2-2, is as follows: EAGVAQSPRYKIIEKRQSVAFWCNPISGHATLYWYQQILGQGPKLLIQFQNNGVVDDSQLPKDRFSAERLKGVDSTLKIQPAKLEDSAVYLCASSPRTRISGGELFFGEGSRLTVL.

The rearrangement uses TRBV11-2 and TRBJ1-3; no firm D call. From germline, CDR1 is SGHAT and CDR2 FQNNGV. V shed 5 bases and J shed 4 bases, with 6 bases lying between them. The CDR3 runs to 12 residues. The CDR3 loop reads CASSPVGNTIYF. DNA of the CDR3: TGTGCCAGCAGCCCAGTGGGAAACACCATATATTTT.

This clonotype was detected ten times or more. The chain carries TRBV28 and TRBJ2-1, with no clear D. Germline V gene sequence: CDR1 MDHEN, CDR2 SYDVKM. There are 14 residues in the CDR3. The V and J ends lost 4 bases and 2 bases respectively, with 9 bases between them. For the CDR3, the DNA is TGTGCCAGCAGTTCCTCCCTCCCCTACAATGAGCAGTTCTTC. This translates into CASSSSLPYNEQFF.

The CDR3 DNA reads as TGTGCCAGCAGCGTAGCTCCAGGGCAGGCAGATACGCAGTATTTT. Its translation: CASSVAPGQADTQYF. This sequence joins TRBV9 and TRBJ2-3; D is possibly TRBD1 (5 bases). The CDR3 length is 15 residues. Trimming left V 0 bases short and J 4 bases short, with 12 bases between. Germline loops: CDR1 SGDLS, CDR2 YYNGEE.

In this sample, this clonotype turned up a few times. The chain uses TRBV5-8 and TRBJ2-3, with D possibly being TRBD1 or TRBD2 (5 bases each). Deletions cut 2 bases from V and 1 base from J, with 8 bases between. Germline CDR1 is SGHTS and CDR2 is YDEGEE. The CDR3 covers 14 residues. CDR3 DNA sequence: TGTGCCAGCAGCTTCGGGGACCGCACAGATACGCAGTATTTT. This encodes CASSFGDRTDTQYF.

The rearrangement uses TRBV6-5 and TRBJ2-1; TRBD1 is a possible D gene (6 bases). Germline lookup yields CDR1 MNHEY and CDR2 SVGAGI. The CDR3 sequence is 13 residues long. V dropped 2 bases and J dropped 15 bases, with 17 bases sitting between them. CDR3 bases: TGTGCCAGCAGTTACGATGAGGGACACCTGAGGTTCTTC. It encodes CASSYDEGHLRFF.

This clonotype was observed a few times. The V gene is TRBV15, the J gene TRBJ2-5; the match to TRBD2 covers 9 bases. Germline CDR1 is LNHNV and CDR2 is YYDKDF (reference sequence). The CDR3 consists of 16 residues. J lost 5 bases, V lost 1 base, and 8 bases had no gene match. CDR3 sequence: CATSRALSGRLETQYF. CDR3 nucleotides: TGTGCCACCAGCAGAGCACTTAGCGGGAGATTGGAGACCCAGTACTTC. Full variable domain (outside the CDR3, taken from reference TRBV15 and TRBJ2-5): DAMVIQNPRYQVTQFGKPVTLSCSQTLNHNVMYWYQQKSSQAPKLLFHYYDKDFNNEADTPDNFQSRRPNTSFCFLDIRSPGLGDTAMYLCATSRALSGRLETQYFGPGTRLLVL.

The chain joins TRBV24-1 to TRBJ2-1; possible D gene TRBD2, 5 bases. The CDR3 spans 15 residues. V dropped 4 bases and J dropped 0 bases, with 9 bases sitting between them. Per germline, CDR1 KGHDR and CDR2 SFDVKD. This CDR3 reads CATSDPGFSYNEQFF. In DNA, the CDR3 is TGTGCCACCAGTGACCCGGGATTCTCCTACAATGAGCAGTTCTTC.

The chain couples TRBV7-7 to TRBJ2-3; 9 bases align to TRBD1. The V and J ends lost 1 base and 6 bases, in that order; junction bases with no gene match: 5. The CDR3 loop spans 15 amino acids. Germline V gene sequence: CDR1 SSHAT, CDR2 FNYEAQ (reference sequence). The CDR3 region is CASSLGTGDGDTQYF. The CDR3 nucleotides are TGTGCCAGCAGCTTAGGGACAGGGGATGGGGATACGCAGTATTTT.

This clonotype appeared a few times. The chain carries TRBV29-1 and TRBJ1-1; 7 nucleotides align to TRBD1. Germline CDR1 and CDR2: SQVTM and ANQGSEA. The CDR3 length is 13 residues. Trimming took 4 bases from V and 3 from J; bases not matched to a gene: 5. CDR3 nucleotide sequence: TGCAGCGTTGCGCGACAGGGAGACACTGAAGCTTTCTTT. This sequence encodes CSVARQGDTEAFF.

This clonotype showed up just a few times. The chain joins TRBV29-1 to TRBJ2-3; D is uncertain. V gave up 4 bases and J gave up 0 bases, with 5 bases separating them. Looked up from germline, CDR1 is SQVTM and CDR2 is ANQGSEA. The CDR3 sequence is 12 residues long. The CDR3 here is CSVVQSTDTQYF. The CDR3 coding sequence is TGCAGCGTTGTCCAGAGCACAGATACGCAGTATTTT.

The chain joins TRBV11-2 to TRBJ2-2; D is undetermined. Trimming cost V 3 bases and J 7 bases, with 3 bases left between them. This CDR3 has 11 residues. Germline CDR1 reads SGHAT; CDR2 reads FQNNGV. The CDR3 reads CASSFDGELFF. CDR3 nucleotides: TGTGCCAGCAGCTTTGACGGGGAGCTGTTTTTT.

The CDR3 protein is CASSRVPQETQYF. DNA of the CDR3: TGTGCCAGCAGCCGGGTGCCTCAAGAGACCCAGTACTTC. J is TRBJ2-5 and V is TRBV12-3 or TRBV12-4; D is undetermined. The CDR3 is 13 amino acids. Trimming pared 6 bases from V and 2 bases from J, leaving 10 bases between.

This clonotype was detected only a few times. V usage is TRBV10-3 and J usage is TRBJ2-3; D not certain. Trimming pared 7 bases from V and 5 bases from J, leaving 4 bases between. Germline-derived CDR1 and CDR2 are ENHRY and SYGVKD. The CDR3 consists of 10 residues. The CDR3 loop is CAIKGDTQYF. For the CDR3, the DNA is TGTGCCATCAAGGGAGATACGCAGTATTTT.